This entry lists 26 T cell receptor beta chains sequenced from one sample in a study of control samples from healthy donors and cancer patients. Sequencing was performed with immunoSEQ multiplex PCR; in TCRdb, only in-frame clones are kept and a portion is missing. The sample lists roughly 370,000 clones, 90% seen once, with 5.5% to 8% in the top ten. The sequencing sample was made of PBMCs. The origin of the receptors is a man between 40 and 49 years old with head and neck cancer.

The V call is TRBV6-5, the J call TRBJ2-2; TRBD1 agrees at 7 bases. Germline CDR1 reads MNHEY; CDR2 reads SVGAGI. There are 14 residues in the CDR3. V shed 6 bases and J 3 bases; nucleotides not matched to a gene: 4. DNA for the CDR3: TGTGCCAGCAGGGTGGGACAGTACACCGGGGAGCTGTTTTTT. Amino acids: CASRVGQYTGELFF.

V is TRBV7-9 and J is TRBJ2-6, with unresolved D. Germline CDR1 SEHNR, CDR2 FQNEAQ (reference sequence). The CDR3 is 14 amino acids. Trimming pared 5 bases from V and 1 base from J, leaving 6 bases between. CDR3 protein: CASSPISGANVLTF. CDR3 in DNA: TGTGCCAGCAGCCCTATATCTGGGGCCAACGTCCTGACTTTC.

The CDR3 DNA follows: TGTGCCAGCAGCCCAGGGACAGGCACAGATACGCAGTATTTT. Translating it yields CASSPGTGTDTQYF. The V gene is TRBV11-3, the J gene TRBJ2-3; 7 nucleotides match TRBD1. Looked up from germline, CDR1 is SGHNT and CDR2 is YENEEA. V was pared by 5 bases and J by 1 base, with 3 bases of the junction left unmatched. This CDR3 has 14 residues.

In regard to this clone: Other DNA sequences in this specimen translate into the identical CDR3. This rearrangement joins TRBV7-9 to TRBJ2-2; D possibly corresponds to TRBD2 (6 bases). Deletions cut 1 base from V and 5 bases from J, with 8 bases between. Germline-derived CDR1 and CDR2 are SEHNR and FQNEAQ (reference sequence). This CDR3 spans 14 amino acids. Here the CDR3 reads CASSLGAGTGELFF. CDR3 coding DNA: TGTGCCAGCAGCTTAGGTGCGGGAACCGGGGAGCTGTTTTTT.

Comment on this clone: Other DNA sequences in this specimen translate into the identical CDR3. The chain employs TRBV5-6 and TRBJ1-1; D might be TRBD1 (5 bases). Trimming cost V 2 bases and J 1 base, with 9 bases left between them. CDR1 is SGHDT, CDR2 YYEEEE, per germline. The CDR3 runs 14 residues. CDR3 sequence reads: CASSLGVGNTEAFF. The DNA of the CDR3 is TGTGCCAGCAGCTTAGGGGTAGGGAACACTGAAGCTTTCTTT.

The chain combines TRBV9 with TRBJ2-1, with D perhaps matching TRBD2 (6 bases). Trimming shortened V by 4 bases and J by 2 bases, and 16 bases separated the two germline ends. This CDR3 contains 16 residues. Per the germline V gene, CDR1 is SGDLS and CDR2 is YYNGEE. The CDR3 protein is CASSSPVGEAYNEQFF. CDR3 in DNA: TGTGCCAGCAGCTCCCCAGTGGGGGAGGCCTACAATGAGCAGTTCTTC.

This clone has just one count. CDR3 nucleotide sequence: TGTGCCAGCAGAAGTGGGACGGTTAATTCACCCCTCCACTTT. Protein sequence: CASRSGTVNSPLHF. The chain has TRBV7-2 and TRBJ1-6, with D possibly TRBD1 on 5 matching bases. V gave up 6 bases and J gave up 6 bases, with 12 bases separating them. Looked up from germline, CDR1 is SGHTA and CDR2 is FQGNSA. This CDR3 spans 14 amino acids. Full variable domain (outside the CDR3, taken from reference TRBV7-2 and TRBJ1-6): GAGVSQSPSNKVTEKGKDVELRCDPISGHTALYWYRQSLGQGLEFLIYFQGNSAPDKSGLPSDRFSAERTGGSVSTLTIQRTQQEDSAVYLCASRSGTVNSPLHFGNGTRLTVT.

The V call is TRBV25-1, the J call TRBJ2-5, with 7 bases that match TRBD1. The CDR3 runs 14 residues. The V gene end was trimmed by 5 bases and the J gene end by 4 bases; junction bases not matched to a gene: 7. Germline CDR1 reads MGHDK; CDR2 reads SYGVNS. In DNA, the CDR3 is TGTGCCAGCAGTAACATGGACAGGAGAGAGACCCAGTACTTC. Translated: CASSNMDRRETQYF.

The V gene is TRBV11-2, the J gene TRBJ1-4, with 7 nucleotides matching TRBD1. V shed 3 bases, J shed 4 bases, and the junction held 8 bases outside the gene matches. CDR1 and CDR2 from the germline V gene are SGHAT and FQNNGV. The CDR3 spans 16 residues. CDR3 coding DNA: TGTGCCAGCAGCTTTCGGTACCGACAGGGTAATGAAAAACTGTTTTTT. Translation gives CASSFRYRQGNEKLFF.

The chain couples TRBV9 to TRBJ1-4, with a weak D call TRBD1 (6 bases). The CDR3 covers 14 residues. Deletions cut 3 bases from V and 5 bases from J, with 11 bases between. CDR1 and CDR2 from the germline V gene are SGDLS and YYNGEE. The CDR3 loop is CASSEGVSNEKLFF. The CDR3 DNA is TGTGCCAGCAGCGAGGGGGTCTCGAATGAAAAACTGTTTTTT.

V and J are TRBV7-9 and TRBJ2-3; D possibly corresponds to TRBD2 (6 bases). V was cut by 5 bases and J by 9 bases, with 24 bases left in between. This CDR3 comprises 16 residues. Germline values: CDR1 SEHNR, CDR2 FQNEAQ (reference sequence). The CDR3, as DNA: TGTGCCAGCAGCCCCCCCACGGGAGATGTTTCGTGGACGCAGTATTTT. Translation: CASSPPTGDVSWTQYF.

The rearrangement joins TRBV12-3 or TRBV12-4 to TRBJ2-7; D gene unclear. Trimming shortened V by 5 bases and J by 3 bases, and 11 bases separated the two germline ends. CDR3 size: 13 residues. The CDR3 coding sequence is TGTGCCAGCAGTGTGCCCGGGTTCTACGAGCAGTACTTC. This gives the protein CASSVPGFYEQYF.

The chain couples TRBV20-1 to TRBJ2-7; perhaps TRBD2 as D (6 bases). The CDR3 covers 11 residues. The germline V gene has CDR1 DFQATT and CDR2 SNEGSKA (reference sequence). V gave up 3 bases and J gave up 7 bases, with 10 bases separating them. In nucleotides, the CDR3 is TGCAGTGCTAGGAAAGGGACTGAGCAGTACTTC. This gives the protein CSARKGTEQYF.

The chain uses TRBV2 and TRBJ2-7; 10 positions match TRBD2. V shed 6 bases and J 4 bases; nucleotides not matched to a gene: 3. The CDR3 runs to 13 residues. Germline values: CDR1 SNHLY, CDR2 FYNNEI. CDR3 DNA sequence: TGTGCCAGCAGACGGACTAGCGGATACGAGCAGTACTTC. Encoded protein: CASRRTSGYEQYF.

This clone was found once. The DNA for the CDR3 is TGTGCCAGTAGTACGCTACAGGGACCCGGACGTACTAATCAGCCCCAGCATTTT. Protein product: CASSTLQGPGRTNQPQHF. The chain links TRBV19 to TRBJ1-5; tentative D call: TRBD1 (6 bases). Trimming removed 4 bases from V and 4 bases from J, with 23 bases in between. Germline V gives CDR1 LNHDA, CDR2 SQIVND (reference sequence). CDR3 length: 18 residues.

The gene calls are TRBV4-3 and TRBJ1-2; D is possibly TRBD1 (5 bases). Trimming shortened V by 0 bases and J by 9 bases, and 17 bases separated the two germline ends. From germline, CDR1 is LGHNA and CDR2 YSLEER. This CDR3 spans 15 amino acids. CDR3 region: CASSQDRAGRESYTF. The CDR3 DNA is TGCGCCAGCAGCCAAGACCGCGCAGGGAGAGAGAGCTACACCTTC.

This sequence joins TRBV4-1 and TRBJ1-2; D is uncertain. V was clipped by 0 bases and J by 1 base, with 15 bases between them. The CDR3 is made up of 17 amino acids. CDR1 is MGHRA and CDR2 is YSYEKL in the germline V gene. The CDR3 sequence: CASSQDADGSYNYGYTF. DNA for the CDR3: TGCGCCAGCAGCCAAGATGCGGACGGCTCCTATAACTATGGCTACACCTTC.

This chain joins TRBV7-8 and TRBJ2-7; D call uncertain. Germline CDR1 SGHVS, CDR2 FQNEAQ. Trimming removed 2 bases at V and 3 bases at J, with 11 bases between. The CDR3 covers 14 residues. CDR3 in amino acids: CASSLSGLNYEQYF. The CDR3 DNA reads TGTGCCAGCAGCTTATCTGGGCTGAACTACGAGCAGTACTTC.

The chain employs TRBV10-3 and TRBJ1-1; TRBD1 might be the D (6 bases). Germline V CDR1 and CDR2: ENHRY, SYGVKD. Trimming removed 0 bases from V and 0 bases from J, with 8 bases in between. CDR3 length equals 15 residues. CDR3 amino acids: CAISESDRMNTEAFF. Here the CDR3 DNA reads TGTGCCATCAGTGAGTCGGACAGAATGAACACTGAAGCTTTCTTT.

V is TRBV7-8 and J is TRBJ2-5; 11 positions match TRBD2. In germline, CDR1 is SGHVS, CDR2 FQNEAQ. J lost 1 base, V lost 5 bases, and 9 bases had no gene match. This CDR3 is built from 17 residues. The DNA for the CDR3 is TGTGCCAGCAGCCTAGGAAGACTAGCGGGGTTCCAAGAGACCCAGTACTTC. Amino acids: CASSLGRLAGFQETQYF. Based on the CDR3 plus reference TRBV7-8 and TRBJ2-5, the full variable domain is GAGVSQSPRYKVAKRGQDVALRCDPISGHVSLFWYQQALGQGPEFLTYFQNEAQLDKSGLPSDRFFAERPEGSVSTLKIQRTQQEDSAVYLCASSLGRLAGFQETQYFGPGTRLLVL.

The chain employs TRBV29-1 and TRBJ1-4; no clear D. Germline assignment: CDR1 SQVTM and CDR2 ANQGSEA. The V gene lost 6 bases and the J gene lost 5 bases, with 4 bases spanning the gap. The CDR3 runs 10 residues. CDR3 nucleotides: TGCAGCGTCCAGAATGAAAAACTGTTTTTT. This gives the protein CSVQNEKLFF. The full variable domain, rest sourced from reference TRBV29-1 and TRBJ1-4, is SAVISQKPSRDICQRGTSLTIQCQVDSQVTMMFWYRQQPGQSLTLIATANQGSEATYESGFVIDKFPISRPNLTFSTLTVSNMSPEDSSIYLCSVQNEKLFFGSGTQLSVL.

The chain is built from TRBV16 and TRBJ1-4, with D tentatively TRBD1 (5 bases). Germline V lookup: CDR1 KGHSY, CDR2 FQNENV. Trimming took 4 bases from V and 5 from J, leaving 14 bases between them. The CDR3 contains 15 residues. DNA of the CDR3: TGTGCCAGCAGCCCACTGGGACGGAGGAATGAAAAACTGTTTTTT. As protein: CASSPLGRRNEKLFF.

This chain links TRBV27 with TRBJ1-1; the D gene is possibly TRBD1 (5 bases). This CDR3 has 13 amino acids. Germline-derived CDR1 and CDR2 are MNHEY and SMNVEV (reference sequence). Trimming took off 5 bases at V and 4 bases at J, with 11 bases between the two ends. The CDR3 DNA follows: TGTGCCAGCAGTGTAATCGGGGCCACTGAAGCTTTCTTT. This translates into CASSVIGATEAFF.

The V call is TRBV6-5, the J call TRBJ2-2; TRBD1 matches at 7 bases. Looked up from germline, CDR1 is MNHEY and CDR2 is SVGAGI. The ends lost 0 bases at V and 8 bases at J; junction bases unmatched: 9. The CDR3 consists of 16 residues. For the CDR3, the DNA is TGTGCCAGCAGTTACTCTATAGGGGGCGCAGAGGGGGAGCTGTTTTTT. Translation gives CASSYSIGGAEGELFF.

V gene TRBV28 combines with J gene TRBJ2-7, with D possibly TRBD1 on 6 matching bases. The germline gives CDR1 MDHEN, CDR2 SYDVKM. Trimming pared 5 bases from V and 3 bases from J, leaving 17 bases between. The CDR3 is 15 amino acids. CDR3 sequence reads: CASSTEQGTLYEQYF. The CDR3 nucleotides are TGTGCCAGCAGTACCGAACAGGGAACTCTCTACGAGCAGTACTTC.

The CDR3 DNA follows: TGTGCCAGCAGCTTAGCGGCTAGCGGGACCGGGGAGCTGTTTTTT. It yields the protein CASSLAASGTGELFF. The rearrangement links TRBV7-3 to TRBJ2-2, with TRBD2 identical over 8 bases. The CDR3 has 15 amino acids. Trimming cost V 2 bases and J 5 bases; bases outside gene matches: 4. Per the germline V gene, CDR1 is SGHTA and CDR2 is FQGTGA.